The source of this T cell receptor (beta chain) is a study of blood T cells in healthy people across ages. Looking at the study overall: When template switching was applied, about one barcoded beta molecule was captured per two T cells.

About this clonotype itself: Its target is not known.

Whole-study results and caveats: Strong correlation linked observed beta diversity and percent naive T cells. Naive CD4+ cells and diversity were both higher in long-lived donors than in aged donors.

V gave up 0 bases and J gave up 0 bases, with 6 bases separating them. CDR1 is MNHNY, CDR2 SVGAGI, per germline (reference sequence). This CDR3 has 15 residues. The second PCR ran roughly 7 to 12 cycles with a sample-barcoded 5' primer and J-beta primers. Per sample, CDR3-containing paired-end reads numbered at least 3 million. TCRdb re-analysed the 5' RACE reads in MiXCR, keeping a single row per CDR3 protein. The sample lists over 600,000 distinct CDR3 sequences; 40% to 45% were seen once. This receptor was obtained from an elderly man in good health. The sequencing sample was made of blood. J is TRBJ1-5 and V is TRBV6-6; no reliable D call. CDR3 residues: CASSYSWGSNQPQHF. CDR3 nucleotides: TGTGCCAGCAGTTACTCTTGGGGTAGCAATCAGCCCCAGCATTTT.